The subject of this entry is one T cell receptor beta chain. The target antigen is unknown. This sample is part of a study of T cells expressing NK-cell markers. Study summary: Each TCR beta repertoire originated in sorted T cells that were CD3+CD56+NKG2C+, CD3+CD56+NKG2C- or CD3+CD56-NKG2C+. Among the eight sequenced donors, seven tested HCMV-seropositive and one tested seronegative.

Germline V gives CDR1 SGHRS, CDR2 YFSETQ. CDR3 length equals 15 residues. TCRdb reanalyzed the 5' RACE reads and collapses them to one entry per CDR3 protein, without DNA. This sample's table has around 470,000 distinct CDR3 sequences. Whole-study results and caveats: The CD3+CD56-NKG2C+ fraction of a handful of donors was also led by these clonotypes. Top CD8+ clonotypes included the dominant CD3+CD56+NKG2C+ clonotypes in five to seven donors.

The sample consisted of blood T cells: a sorted CD56 or NKG2C T cell subset, CD4+ or CD8+ T cells, or bulk PBMC T cells (not recorded which). The TCR comes from a woman aged 50 to 60 in good health. The V and J genes are TRBV5-1 and TRBJ1-2. This chain's CDR3 is CASSLGQTSNYGYTF.